The present T cell receptor (beta chain) was sequenced within a study of CD8 T cells in Susac syndrome. RNA, at roughly 0.45 to 1 ug, was reverse transcribed with random hexamers. TCR beta CDR3 was amplified by immunoSEQ covering 54 Vbeta and 13 Jbeta. One entry per CDR3 protein results from TCRdb running MiXCR on the immunoSEQ multiplex PCR reads. This sample has over 80,000 distinct CDR3 sequences; 90% to 95% occur once, and the top ten carry about 0.32%. CDR1 and CDR2 from the germline V gene are SEHNR and FQNEAQ (reference sequence). The V end lost 2 bases, the J end lost 6 bases, and 19 bases lay between the germline ends. The length of the CDR3 is 16 residues. Sequencing of TCR beta drew on CD8+ and CD4+ T cells from blood. Healthy donors constituted the controls, which were matched for age and sex. TEMRA cells were FACS-enriched, and CD8+ and CD4+ T cells were isolated negatively.

The V call is TRBV7-9, the J call TRBJ1-2; D may be TRBD1 (5 bases). The sequenced material came from CD8+ T cells from PBMCs. The source is a human donor in good health. CDR3 sequence reads: CASSLPLLIGVDGYTF. The CDR3 DNA is TGTGCCAGCAGCTTACCACTCCTAATAGGGGTGGATGGCTACACCTTC.